This T cell receptor (beta chain) derives from a study of blood T cell repertoires in COVID-19. CDR1 and CDR2 (germline): SGHRS, YFSETQ. Between the trimmed V and J ends, which lost 7 bases and 4 bases, there was a span of 14 bases. The CDR3 has 14 residues. Measured with immunoSEQ multiplex PCR; TCRdb has only the in-frame clones, and not every one. The sample carries some 100,000 clones, roughly nine tenths recorded once. The sequence was collected from a human donor in a cohort sampled during active COVID-19. V gene TRBV5-1 combines with J gene TRBJ1-4; maybe TRBD1 (5 bases). The sample was peripheral blood. As DNA, the CDR3 is TGCGCCAGCGCTGAAGGGGCGGTTAATGAAAAACTGTTTTTT. As protein: CASAEGAVNEKLFF.